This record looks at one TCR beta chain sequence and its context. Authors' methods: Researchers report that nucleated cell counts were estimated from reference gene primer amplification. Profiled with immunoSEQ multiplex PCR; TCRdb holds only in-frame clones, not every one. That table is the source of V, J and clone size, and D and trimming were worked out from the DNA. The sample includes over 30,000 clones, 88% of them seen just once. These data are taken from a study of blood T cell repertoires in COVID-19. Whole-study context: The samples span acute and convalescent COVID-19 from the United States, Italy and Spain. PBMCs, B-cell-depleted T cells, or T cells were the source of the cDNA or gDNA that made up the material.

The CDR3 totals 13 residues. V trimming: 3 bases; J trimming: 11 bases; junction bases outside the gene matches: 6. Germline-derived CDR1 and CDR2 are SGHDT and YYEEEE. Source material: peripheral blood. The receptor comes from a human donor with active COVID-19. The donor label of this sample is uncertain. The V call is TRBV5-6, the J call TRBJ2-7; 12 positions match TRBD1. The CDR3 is CASSSGTGGAEYF. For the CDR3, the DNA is TGTGCCAGCAGCTCCGGGACAGGGGGCGCGGAGTACTTC.